These 8 T cell receptor beta chains share one sample of origin, sequenced in a study of cytomegalovirus exposure and HLA in healthy donors. The primer mix had 60 Vbeta and 13 Jbeta primers. Assay used: immunoSEQ multiplex PCR; TCRdb lists only in-frame clones, some missing. The sample consists of fewer than 120,000 clones, less than 85% of them appearing once. Sequencing used PBMCs. These receptor sequences come from a man under 40 in good health and CMV-seropositive.

CDR3 amino acids: CASRSGGAGNQPQHF. The CDR3, as DNA: TGTGCCAGCAGATCAGGGGGCGCAGGCAATCAGCCCCAGCATTTT. The chain couples TRBV28 to TRBJ1-5; TRBD1 aligns across 8 bases. CDR1 is MDHEN, CDR2 SYDVKM, per germline. V lost 6 bases, J lost 2 bases, and 6 bases stayed unmatched. There are 15 residues in the CDR3.

This clone was seen a handful of times. This sequence joins TRBV5-4 and TRBJ2-1; 11 positions match TRBD2. Trimming removed 4 bases from V and 7 bases from J; junction bases left unmatched: 10. This CDR3 comprises 16 residues. Germline V lookup: CDR1 SGHNT, CDR2 YYREEE (reference sequence). The CDR3 nucleotides are TGTGCCAGCAGCCCGGACGTAGCGGGGGGGCATAATGAGCAGTTCTTC. Residues: CASSPDVAGGHNEQFF.

The rearrangement links TRBV27 to TRBJ1-5; D possibly corresponds to TRBD1 (5 bases). The germline gives CDR1 MNHEY, CDR2 SMNVEV (reference sequence). The CDR3 loop spans 14 amino acids. Trimming pared 6 bases from V and 6 bases from J, leaving 15 bases between. CDR3 bases: TGTGCCAGCAGCCCCGACAGACTCAGTCAGCCCCAGCATTTT. Protein sequence: CASSPDRLSQPQHF.

The chain uses TRBV28 and TRBJ2-3, with D possibly TRBD2 on 6 matching bases. Per germline, CDR1 MDHEN and CDR2 SYDVKM. This CDR3 region has 16 residues. Between the trimmed V and J ends, which lost 5 bases and 3 bases, there was a span of 18 bases. The CDR3 protein is CASSSQGGRKTDTQYF. In nucleotides, the CDR3 is TGTGCCAGCAGTAGCCAGGGAGGAAGAAAGACAGATACGCAGTATTTT.

The rearrangement links TRBV27 to TRBJ2-7, with 11 bases matching TRBD1. With 8 bases clipped from V and 1 base from J, the junction kept 7 bases outside the gene matches. Germline V gives CDR1 MNHEY, CDR2 SMNVEV (reference sequence). CDR3 length: 15 residues. CDR3 loop: CASGPGTGGSYEQYF. The CDR3 DNA follows: TGTGCCAGCGGGCCCGGGACAGGGGGGTCCTACGAGCAGTACTTC.

The chain employs TRBV18 and TRBJ1-3; the match to TRBD1 covers 7 bases. V lost 2 bases and J lost 2; bases outside the gene matches: 3. The CDR3 runs to 15 residues. Germline CDR1 reads KGHSH; CDR2 reads LQKENI. The CDR3 protein is CASSPNRGPGNTIYF. CDR3 coding DNA: TGTGCCAGCTCACCAAACAGGGGACCTGGAAACACCATATATTTT.

This rearrangement joins TRBV7-2 to TRBJ2-1; 7 nucleotides match TRBD2. The germline V gene encodes CDR1 SGHTA and CDR2 FQGNSA. The CDR3 loop spans 15 amino acids. The junction had 7 bases not matched to a gene; V was cut back by 0 bases and J by 8 bases. CDR3 protein: CASSLAGGVIDEQFF. The CDR3 DNA sequence: TGTGCCAGCAGCTTAGCGGGGGGGGTTATCGATGAGCAGTTCTTC.

The rearrangement uses TRBV9 and TRBJ2-5; 9 nucleotides agree with TRBD1. The CDR3 is 15 residues long. V trimming: 3 bases; J trimming: 5 bases; junction bases outside the gene matches: 8. Looked up from germline, CDR1 is SGDLS and CDR2 is YYNGEE. CDR3 sequence: CASSGGDRVAETQYF. CDR3 coding DNA: TGTGCCAGCAGCGGGGGGGACAGGGTTGCGGAGACCCAGTACTTC.